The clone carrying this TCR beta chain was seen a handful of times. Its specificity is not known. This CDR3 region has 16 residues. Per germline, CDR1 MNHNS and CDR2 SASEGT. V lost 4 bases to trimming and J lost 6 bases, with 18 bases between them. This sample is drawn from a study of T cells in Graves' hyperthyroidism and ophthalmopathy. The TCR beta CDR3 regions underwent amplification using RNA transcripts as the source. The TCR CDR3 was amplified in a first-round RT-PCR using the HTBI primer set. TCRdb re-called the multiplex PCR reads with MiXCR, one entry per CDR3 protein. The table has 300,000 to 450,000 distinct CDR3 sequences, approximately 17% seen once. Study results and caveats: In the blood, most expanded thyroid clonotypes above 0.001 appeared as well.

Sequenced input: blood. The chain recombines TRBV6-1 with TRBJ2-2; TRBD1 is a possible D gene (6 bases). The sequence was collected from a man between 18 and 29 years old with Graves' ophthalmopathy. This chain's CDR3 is CASSGQGSSNSGELFF. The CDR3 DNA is TGTGCCAGCAGTGGCCAGGGGTCGTCGAATTCCGGGGAGCTGTTTTTT.